Following are 11 T cell receptor beta chains from one sample sequenced in a study of T cell repertoires in cytomegalovirus infection. TCRdb re-analysed the reads in MiXCR, keeping a single row per CDR3 protein. The table lists approximately 490,000 distinct CDR3 sequences, approximately 11% of them singletons. Sequenced: PBMCs. Every receptor here comes from a human donor in good health (CMV status not recorded). Some clones in this sample may be carry-over from other donors' samples.

The chain links TRBV11-2 to TRBJ1-4; 7 bases match TRBD1. Losses at the gene ends were 5 bases for V and 0 bases for J; bases not matched to a gene: 6. The CDR3 extends over 16 amino acids. CDR1 and CDR2 from the germline V gene are SGHAT and FQNNGV. The CDR3 spells CASSRTGLATNEKLFF. The CDR3 DNA reads TGTGCCAGCAGCCGGACAGGCCTTGCAACTAATGAAAAACTGTTTTTT.

The sample holds many counts of this clonotype. The chain has TRBV7-9 and TRBJ2-1, with unresolved D. The germline V and J ends were trimmed by 1 base and 6 bases, with 7 bases remaining between them. CDR1 SEHNR and CDR2 FQNEAQ come from the germline V gene (reference sequence). This CDR3 is 13 amino acids long. The CDR3 loop is CASSLGVGNEQFF. The CDR3 bases are TGTGCCAGCAGCTTAGGAGTGGGCAATGAGCAGTTCTTC.

This clonotype has at least ten counts. The chain joins TRBV7-8 to TRBJ1-2; tentatively, D is TRBD1 (5 bases). Trimming shortened V by 5 bases and J by 5 bases, and 12 bases separated the two germline ends. The CDR3 is made up of 13 amino acids. The germline gives CDR1 SGHVS, CDR2 FQNEAQ. The CDR3 DNA reads TGTGCCAGCAGCCCTCGGGACGGGTATGGCTACACCTTC. Protein: CASSPRDGYGYTF.

This clonotype was picked up a small number of times. CDR3 region: CSASGENTGELFF. The CDR3 nucleotides are TGCAGTGCTAGCGGGGAGAACACCGGGGAGCTGTTTTTT. The chain has TRBV20-1 and TRBJ2-2, with TRBD2 as a possible D gene (5 bases). The CDR3 spans 13 residues. Trimming left V 3 bases short and J 1 base short, with 6 bases between. CDR1 is DFQATT and CDR2 is SNEGSKA in the germline V gene (reference sequence).

This clonotype was seen only a few times. The V call is TRBV11-2, the J call TRBJ2-7, with a possible D match to TRBD2 (6 bases). The CDR3 covers 15 residues. Trimming stripped 1 base from V and 3 bases from J, with 13 bases between. CDR1 SGHAT and CDR2 FQNNGV come from the germline V gene. Here the CDR3 reads CASSLVGRTLYEQYF. CDR3 sequence (DNA): TGTGCCAGCAGCTTAGTAGGGAGGACTCTCTACGAGCAGTACTTC.

This clonotype was seen only a few times. The V and J genes are TRBV4-2 and TRBJ1-4; D not certain. The length of the CDR3 is 16 residues. Per germline, CDR1 LGHNA and CDR2 YNFKEQ. Trimming shortened V by 0 bases and J by 4 bases, and 12 bases separated the two germline ends. CDR3 bases: TGTGCCAGCAGCCAAGATTTGAAGACCCTTAATGAAAAACTGTTTTTT. Its protein is CASSQDLKTLNEKLFF.

The chain joins TRBV28 to TRBJ1-5; D may be TRBD1 (5 bases). From germline, CDR1 is MDHEN and CDR2 SYDVKM. The CDR3 consists of 17 residues. Trimming took 4 bases from V and 3 from J, leaving 19 bases between them. The CDR3 DNA reads TGTGCCAGCAGTTCCCCGGCCGGGACGGATCTCAATCAGCCCCAGCATTTT. Translated, it gives CASSSPAGTDLNQPQHF.

The chain employs TRBV3-1 and TRBJ2-1; D is possibly TRBD1 or TRBD2 (5 bases each). CDR3 length: 12 residues. Germline values: CDR1 LGHDT, CDR2 YNNKEL (reference sequence). V was shortened by 11 bases and J by 7 bases, with 15 bases between the two germline ends. CDR3 coding DNA: TGTGCCTCCCGAGAGGGGTGGAATGAGCAGTTCTTC. It yields the protein CASREGWNEQFF.

This clonotype was counted many times. This rearrangement joins TRBV28 to TRBJ1-2; D possibly corresponds to TRBD1 (5 bases). Germline V gene lookup returns CDR1 MDHEN and CDR2 SYDVKM. V dropped 4 bases and J dropped 8 bases, with 14 bases sitting between them. This CDR3 spans 13 amino acids. The chain's CDR3 is CASSSSPRGGYTF. Here the CDR3 DNA reads TGTGCCAGCAGTTCTTCCCCTAGGGGCGGCTACACCTTC.

The CDR3 DNA reads as TGCAGTGCCAGGACAGGGGGCTCTGGGGCCAACGTCCTGACTTTC. Protein product: CSARTGGSGANVLTF. This sequence joins TRBV20-1 and TRBJ2-6, with TRBD1 matching over 10 bases. The J segment lost 0 bases and the V segment lost 6 bases, leaving 2 bases of the junction unmatched. The germline V gene has CDR1 DFQATT and CDR2 SNEGSKA (reference sequence). The CDR3 sequence is 15 residues long.

This clonotype was detected ten times or more. The chain has TRBV7-3 and TRBJ2-1, with 11 nucleotides matching TRBD2. Germline loops: CDR1 SGHTA, CDR2 FQGTGA. This CDR3 has 15 residues. With 6 bases clipped from V and 6 bases from J, the junction kept 7 bases outside the gene matches. CDR3 sequence reads: CASSPTGTSGNEQFF. As DNA, the CDR3 is TGTGCCAGCAGTCCCACAGGGACTAGCGGCAATGAGCAGTTCTTC.